The present entry profiles one T cell receptor (beta chain) with its context. This sample is drawn from a study of tumor and adjacent non-tumor tissue in lung cancer. Across the whole study: Patients comprised 12 adenocarcinoma, a couple of squamous cell carcinoma and 1 small cell lung cancer. On average, productive TCRbeta reads reached about 4.17 million per sample.

This sample's RNA came from whole unsorted tissue. A modified ARM-PCR protocol with three rounds of nested PCR amplified TCRbeta. In TCRdb, the multiplex PCR reads were re-called with MiXCR into one record per CDR3 protein. The sample yields under 140,000 distinct CDR3 sequences, about 80% seen once. The germline V and J ends were trimmed by 7 bases and 3 bases, with 14 bases remaining between them. The CDR3 is made up of 14 amino acids. Germline CDR1 MNHNS, CDR2 SASEGT. The TCR originated in a man between 65 and 80 years old with non-small cell lung cancer. The chain links TRBV6-1 to TRBJ2-3; no clear D. Sequencing input: lung tumor tissue. CDR3 DNA sequence: TGTGCCAGCAATGATGGGCTACATACAGATACGCAGTATTTT. Translation: CASNDGLHTDTQYF.